This T cell receptor (beta chain) appears in the sequencing data of a study of vaccination and CD4 T cells after COVID-19. Study background: Some control cultures received a CEFX pool, which served as the positive control. Others received an HIV-1 Nef pool or no peptide.

About this clonotype: The antigen is undetermined.

Cultured CD4+ T-cell DNA underwent Oncomine TCR Beta short-read sequencing. TCRdb passed the PCR reads through MiXCR, listing each CDR3 protein once. The data show 15,000 or so distinct CDR3 sequences, with 30% to 45% seen just once and just over 14% held by the top ten. The V gene's germline CDR1 is SGHTA and CDR2 FQGTGA. V shed 1 base and J 4 bases; nucleotides not matched to a gene: 6. The CDR3 sequence is 16 residues long. The treatment is: approximately nine-day PBMC culture with coronavirus spike peptide pools or control peptides (ViraFEST assay). This receptor was identified in a human donor with COVID-19. Source material: cultured CD4+ T cells from blood. The chain joins TRBV7-3 to TRBJ2-3, with 9 bases that match TRBD2. CDR3 sequence (DNA): TGTGCCAGCAGCTTAATGGGTAGCGGGGGCTCAGATACGCAGTATTTT. Its translation is CASSLMGSGGSDTQYF.